A selection of T cell receptor beta chains follows, all from one sample in a study of T cells in Graves' hyperthyroidism and ophthalmopathy. TCRdb fed the multiplex PCR reads into MiXCR, producing one record per CDR3 protein. The top ten clones hold about 4% of a sample with approximately 380,000 distinct CDR3 sequences, approximately 19% of them seen once. Sequencing was carried out using blood. These receptors originate from a woman between 18 and 30 years old with Graves' hyperthyroidism. The CDR3 runs from the conserved cysteine through the conserved F or W. Each record gives: V gene, D gene, clone size, J gene, CDR3 DNA, CDR3 protein. A D gene is named only where the DNA matches it firmly. Rows may omit the clone size; those that give it use once, few, many or a size class.

>TRBV30|TRBD1|many|TRBJ1-2
TGTGCCTGGAACAGGGGCCTTGGCTACACCTTC
CAWNRGLGYTF
>TRBV5-1|TRBD1|NA|TRBJ1-1
TGCGCCAGCAGCCTGGACAGGGACACTGGAGCTTTCTTT
CASSLDRDTGAFF
>TRBV2|NA|many|TRBJ2-2
TGTGCCAGCAGACCGGGGGAGGAAGGGGAGCTGTTTTTT
CASRPGEEGELFF
>TRBV7-8|NA|many|TRBJ1-2
TGTGCCAGCAGCTTGGCGACAGCGAACTATGGCTACACCTTC
CASSLATANYGYTF
>TRBV6-5|NA|many|TRBJ1-2
TGTGCCAGTAGTCAGGGCAGCCACGGCTACACCTTC
CASSQGSHGYTF
>TRBV27|NA|many|TRBJ1-1
TGTGCCAGCAGTTTGTACCTTACCGATGACAGCACTGAAGCTTTCTTT
CASSLYLTDDSTEAFF
>TRBV9|NA|many|TRBJ1-3
TGTGCCAGCAGCGTTGGGGGAAACACCATATATTTT
CASSVGGNTIYF
>TRBV3-1|NA|NA|TRBJ1-2
TGTGCCAGCAGCCAGCGGGGGGTTCACCGTGGCTACACCTTC
CASSQRGVHRGYTF
>TRBV20-1|NA|many|TRBJ1-2
TGCAGTGCTAGGGACCCCCCGCAGGGTGGAAACTATGGCTACACCTTC
CSARDPPQGGNYGYTF
>TRBV7-2|NA|NA|TRBJ1-1
TGTGCCAGCAGCTTCCCACCTTTAGGGGAAGCTTTCTTT
CASSFPPLGEAFF
>TRBV28|NA|many|TRBJ2-7
TGTGCCAGCAAGAGCCAGTCCTACGAGCAGTACTTC
CASKSQSYEQYF
>TRBV20-1|NA|many|TRBJ2-7
TGCAGTGCTAGTCGGGAGCCATCCTACTACGAGCGGTACTTC
CSASREPSYYERYF
>TRBV5-1|NA|many|TRBJ1-1
TGCGCCAGCAGCTCCCGGAAAGGATACACTGAAGCTTTCTTT
CASSSRKGYTEAFF
>TRBV10-2|NA|many|TRBJ1-2
TGCGCCAGCAGTGCCACAGCCACCTTCGGCTACACCTTC
CASSATATFGYTF
>TRBV11-1|NA|NA|TRBJ2-6
TGTGCCAGCAGCCGGTCGGAGGGAGTCTCTGGGGCCAACGTCCTGACTTTC
CASSRSEGVSGANVLTF
>TRBV6-1|NA|many|TRBJ1-1
TGTGCCAGCAGTGAGAGCAGAAAGAACACTGAAGCTTTCTTT
CASSESRKNTEAFF
>TRBV7-3|NA|many|TRBJ2-2
TGTGCCAGCAGCTTCCGGGGGTCCGGGGAGCTGTTTTTT
CASSFRGSGELFF
>TRBV6-5|NA|many|TRBJ2-5
TGTGCCAGCAGACACCTTGTGGGTATGGAGACCCAGTACTTC
CASRHLVGMETQYF
>TRBV4-1|NA|NA|TRBJ1-5
TGCGCCAGCAGCCAAGAGGCCCGGAATCAGCCCCAGCATTTT
CASSQEARNQPQHF
>TRBV11-2|TRBD1|many|TRBJ1-5
TGTGCCAGCAGCCCGACAGGGTTAGGGCAGCCCCAGCATTTT
CASSPTGLGQPQHF
>TRBV27|NA|many|TRBJ1-1
TGTGCCAGCAGTTTTTCAGGGACGAACACTGAAGCTTTCTTT
CASSFSGTNTEAFF
>TRBV10-3|TRBD1|many|TRBJ2-5
TGTGCCATCAGCGGCGGACAGGCCGTCGAAGAGACCCAGTACTTC
CAISGGQAVEETQYF
>TRBV7-2|NA|NA|TRBJ1-1
TGTGCCAGCAGCCCCGGGCCCCCTTGGAATCTTGAAGCTTTCTTT
CASSPGPPWNLEAFF
>TRBV5-1|NA|few|TRBJ2-5
TGCGCCAGCAGCTTGGCCCAGGGACCCCGTGGGGAGACCCAGTACTTC
CASSLAQGPRGETQYF
>TRBV3-1|NA|many|TRBJ2-3
TGTGCCAGCAGCCAAGATCCCGCTAGAACTAGCACAGATACGCAGTATTTT
CASSQDPARTSTDTQYF
>TRBV12-3/TRBV12-4|TRBD2|few|TRBJ2-5
TGTGCCAGCAGTTCCGGGGGGGCCGATTTGAAGACCCAGTACTTC
CASSSGGADLKTQYF
>TRBV7-2|NA|many|TRBJ2-7
TGTGCCAGCAGTTCCCTCAGGGGAAAGCGTTACGAGCAGTACTTC
CASSSLRGKRYEQYF
>TRBV6-1|NA|once|TRBJ1-5
TGTGCCAGCACCTCCTTTGGTCAGCCCCAGCATTTT
CASTSFGQPQHF
>TRBV6-1|NA|many|TRBJ2-2
TGTGCCAGCATCAACAGGAAGGGGGAGCTGTTTTTT
CASINRKGELFF
>TRBV7-2|NA|few|TRBJ1-2
TGTGCCAGCAGTTCCCAGACAGGACCCTATGGCTACACCTTC
CASSSQTGPYGYTF
>TRBV6-5|NA|NA|TRBJ1-2
TGTGCCAGCAGTTACCAGGGCGTTAACTATGGCTACACCTTC
CASSYQGVNYGYTF
>TRBV19|NA|many|TRBJ1-2
TGTGCCAGTGCCTCCCCCGGACTTTTGGGGTATGGCTACACCTTC
CASASPGLLGYGYTF
>TRBV6-1|TRBD2|many|TRBJ2-5
TGTGCCAGCTTACCCAGCGGGGGGTCCCTGGAGACCCAGTACTTC
CASLPSGGSLETQYF
>TRBV13|TRBD2|many|TRBJ2-7
TGTGCCAGCAGCTTACGGGGGGTCTACGAGCAGTACTTC
CASSLRGVYEQYF
>TRBV20-1|NA|many|TRBJ2-5
TGCAGTGCCGGAGGGGCGCAAGAGACCCAGTACTTC
CSAGGAQETQYF
>TRBV20-1|NA|NA|TRBJ2-5
TGCAGGGCCCAGACGGGGGCTACTGAGACCCAGTACTTC
CRAQTGATETQYF
>TRBV6-1|TRBD1|many|TRBJ2-7
TGTGCCAGCAGCATAGGGACAGGGGCATCCGAGCAGTACTTC
CASSIGTGASEQYF